Listed here are 26 T cell receptor beta chains from one sample, sequenced in a study of CD8 T cells in ankylosing spondylitis. Each CDR3 protein gets one entry after TCRdb re-called the 5' RACE reads with MiXCR. The table includes approximately 140,000 distinct CDR3 sequences, under 55% detected once. Sequencing was done on a sample of synovial fluid, either unsorted or a sorted T cell fraction (not recorded which). These TCRs come from a male donor with ankylosing spondylitis.

This clonotype came up a few times. The chain is built from TRBV7-8 and TRBJ1-1, with unresolved D. CDR1 and CDR2 (germline): SGHVS, FQNEAQ. Trimming removed 2 bases from V and 6 bases from J, with 19 bases in between. This CDR3 spans 16 amino acids. CDR3 sequence reads: CASSLPMTIDGAEAFF. DNA for the CDR3: TGTGCCAGCAGCTTACCGATGACGATTGACGGGGCTGAAGCTTTCTTT.

In its sample, this clonotype was seen a few times. J is TRBJ2-3 and V is TRBV15; weak D call: TRBD2 (6 bases). The germline V gene has CDR1 LNHNV and CDR2 YYDKDF (reference sequence). Between the trimmed V and J ends, which lost 0 bases and 0 bases, there was a span of 10 bases. The CDR3 length is 16 residues. The CDR3 sequence is CATSREVAVSTDTQYF. CDR3 bases: TGTGCCACCAGCAGAGAAGTAGCGGTCAGCACAGATACGCAGTATTTT.

This rearrangement joins TRBV11-2 to TRBJ2-5, with 7 bases aligning to TRBD1. CDR3 size: 15 residues. After removal of 3 bases from V and 2 bases from J, the junction contained 6 bases not matched to a gene. The germline CDR1 and CDR2 sequences are SGHAT and FQNNGV. CDR3 region: CASSLYLGQQETQYF. In nucleotides, the CDR3 is TGTGCCAGCAGCTTGTACTTGGGACAGCAAGAGACCCAGTACTTC.

DNA for the CDR3: TGCGCCAGCAGCCAGCCTACGAGGACCTACAATGAGCAGTTCTTC. Protein sequence: CASSQPTRTYNEQFF. V and J are TRBV4-1 and TRBJ2-1; unclear D gene. Trimming stripped 3 bases from V and 2 bases from J, with 11 bases between. This CDR3 is 15 amino acids long. CDR1 and CDR2 (germline): MGHRA, YSYEKL.

The rearrangement uses TRBV4-3 and TRBJ1-2; 7 bases are shared with TRBD1. The germline CDR1 and CDR2 sequences are LGHNA and YSLEER. The CDR3 spans 15 residues. Unmatched junction bases numbered 7, after V lost 3 bases and J lost 3 bases. CDR3 coding DNA: TGCGCCAGCAGCCACCGACAGGGATCGCACTATGGCTACACCTTC. This sequence encodes CASSHRQGSHYGYTF.

The V call is TRBV5-6, the J call TRBJ2-2, with 9 bases matching TRBD2. The junction had 5 bases not matched to a gene; V was cut back by 4 bases and J by 4 bases. CDR1 and CDR2 from the germline V gene are SGHDT and YYEEEE. The CDR3 covers 15 residues. CDR3 protein: CASSGGLAATGELFF. DNA of the CDR3: TGTGCCAGCAGCGGGGGACTAGCTGCCACCGGGGAGCTGTTTTTT.

The chain combines TRBV11-2 with TRBJ2-2; TRBD2 aligns across 10 bases. From germline, CDR1 is SGHAT and CDR2 FQNNGV. The CDR3 has 21 residues. V lost 3 bases, J lost 6 bases, and 22 bases stayed unmatched. This CDR3 is CASSFHRVVLAGASSAGELFF. CDR3 bases: TGTGCCAGCAGCTTTCATAGGGTGGTGCTAGCGGGAGCCTCGTCGGCCGGGGAGCTGTTTTTT. Filled out from reference TRBV11-2 and TRBJ2-2, the complete variable domain reads EAGVAQSPRYKIIEKRQSVAFWCNPISGHATLYWYQQILGQGPKLLIQFQNNGVVDDSQLPKDRFSAERLKGVDSTLKIQPAKLEDSAVYLCASSFHRVVLAGASSAGELFFGEGSRLTVL.

This clonotype was detected many times. The chain uses TRBV7-6 and TRBJ2-7; no reliable D call. Germline CDR1 and CDR2: SGHVS and FNYEAQ. The CDR3 is 13 residues long. With 2 bases removed from V and 5 bases from J, the gap between germline ends came to 10 bases. The CDR3 bases are TGTGCCAGCAGCTTACTCTACTTCCACGAGCAGTACTTC. Translated, it gives CASSLLYFHEQYF.

The rearrangement joins TRBV5-6 to TRBJ2-7, with TRBD2 matching over 10 bases. Germline V gives CDR1 SGHDT, CDR2 YYEEEE. Trimming cost V 2 bases and J 3 bases; bases outside gene matches: 2. CDR3 length: 14 residues. CDR3 nucleotides: TGTGCCAGCAGCTTTAGCGGGAGGATCTACGAGCAGTACTTC. Translating gives CASSFSGRIYEQYF. The variable domain in full, completed from reference TRBV5-6 and TRBJ2-7, reads DAGVTQSPTHLIKTRGQQVTLRCSPKSGHDTVSWYQQALGQGPQFIFQYYEEEERQRGNFPDRFSGHQFPNYSSELNVNALLLGDSALYLCASSFSGRIYEQYFGPGTRLTVT.

The genes are TRBV7-9 and TRBJ1-1; D might be TRBD1 (5 bases). V shed 8 bases and J shed 6 bases, with 16 bases lying between them. CDR1 is SEHNR, CDR2 FQNEAQ, per germline (reference sequence). This CDR3 contains 13 residues. In nucleotides, the CDR3 is TGTGCCAGCGGACCCAGACAGTCTCCTGAAGCTTTCTTT. This translates into CASGPRQSPEAFF.

This clonotype was seen only a few times. In nucleotides, the CDR3 is TGTGCCACCAGCAGAGTGGAGGGTTTGGGAGAGACCCAGTACTTC. Residues: CATSRVEGLGETQYF. The rearrangement links TRBV15 to TRBJ2-5; tentative D call: TRBD2 (6 bases). CDR1 and CDR2 (germline): LNHNV, YYDKDF (reference sequence). The CDR3 totals 15 residues. V was cut by 1 base and J by 4 bases, with 13 bases left in between.

The V gene is TRBV7-3, the J gene TRBJ1-4; a possible D gene is TRBD1 (5 bases). This CDR3 comprises 15 residues. Germline V lookup: CDR1 SGHTA, CDR2 FQGTGA. Deletions cut 2 bases from V and 5 bases from J, with 12 bases between. The CDR3 DNA sequence: TGTGCCAGCAGCTTATTCGCAGGGCCCAATGAAAAACTGTTTTTT. This codes for CASSLFAGPNEKLFF. Full variable domain (rest looked up from reference TRBV7-3 and TRBJ1-4): GAGVSQTPSNKVTEKGKYVELRCDPISGHTALYWYRQSLGQGPEFLIYFQGTGAADDSGLPNDRFFAVRPEGSVSTLKIQRTERGDSAVYLCASSLFAGPNEKLFFGSGTQLSVL.

This clonotype appeared many times. The chain carries TRBV27 and TRBJ2-7; 7 positions agree with TRBD2. V was pared by 4 bases and J by 5 bases, with 2 bases of the junction left unmatched. Germline loops: CDR1 MNHEY, CDR2 SMNVEV (reference sequence). This CDR3 spans 12 amino acids. The CDR3 DNA follows: TGTGCCAGCAGTTCCAGCGGGGACGAGCAGTACTTC. It encodes CASSSSGDEQYF.

V usage is TRBV7-8 and J usage is TRBJ2-1; D possibly corresponds to TRBD2 (5 bases). V lost 0 bases and J 2 bases, leaving 14 bases between the germline ends. The CDR3 has 17 amino acids. Germline values: CDR1 SGHVS, CDR2 FQNEAQ. This CDR3 is CASSLARGYGTYNEQFF. The CDR3 bases are TGTGCCAGCAGCTTAGCCCGAGGCTACGGGACCTACAATGAGCAGTTCTTC.

This clonotype has more than one count but fewer than ten. The rearrangement joins TRBV7-6 to TRBJ1-4; possibly TRBD1 for D (6 bases). This CDR3 is built from 15 residues. Germline CDR1 reads SGHVS; CDR2 reads FNYEAQ. Trimming shortened V by 3 bases and J by 5 bases, and 13 bases separated the two germline ends. The CDR3 nucleotides read TGTGCCAGCAGCTTGGCGGACAGCCTCAATGAAAAACTGTTTTTT. Translating it yields CASSLADSLNEKLFF.

The chain employs TRBV7-9 and TRBJ1-6; D gene ambiguous. Per germline, CDR1 SEHNR and CDR2 FQNEAQ (reference sequence). The CDR3 has 10 residues. Trimming cost V 5 bases and J 12 bases, with 5 bases left between them. CDR3 protein: CASSPRPLHF. The CDR3 DNA reads as TGTGCCAGCAGCCCGAGACCCCTCCACTTT. The full variable domain, its missing parts supplied by reference TRBV7-9 and TRBJ1-6, is DTGVSQNPRHKITKRGQNVTFRCDPISEHNRLYWYRQTLGQGPEFLTYFQNEAQLEKSRLLSDRFSAERPKGSFSTLEIQRTEQGDSAMYLCASSPRPLHFGNGTRLTVT.

There are many counts of this clonotype. CDR3 loop: CASSVARGMFTGELFF. The CDR3 bases are TGTGCCAGCAGCGTAGCGCGGGGGATGTTCACCGGGGAGCTGTTTTTT. This chain connects TRBV9 to TRBJ2-2; TRBD2 matches at 7 bases. With 0 bases clipped from V and 4 bases from J, the junction kept 6 bases outside the gene matches. CDR1 and CDR2 from the germline V gene are SGDLS and YYNGEE. The CDR3 is 16 amino acids.

V and J are TRBV12-3 or TRBV12-4 and TRBJ1-1; D remains ambiguous. The CDR3 spans 13 residues. Trimming pared 3 bases from V and 10 bases from J, leaving 15 bases between. The CDR3 DNA reads TGTGCCAGCAGTTTTACCGGCTGGGAGGGAGCTTTCTTT. Translated: CASSFTGWEGAFF.

The rearrangement uses TRBV15 and TRBJ1-4, with TRBD1 identical over 9 bases. The CDR3 runs to 15 residues. V trimming: 1 base; J trimming: 4 bases; junction bases outside the gene matches: 1. CDR1 and CDR2 (germline): LNHNV, YYDKDF (reference sequence). The CDR3 loop reads CATSRGTGDNEKLFF. The DNA for the CDR3 is TGTGCCACCAGCAGAGGGACAGGGGATAATGAAAAACTGTTTTTT.

This clonotype was counted only a few times. This chain links TRBV5-1 with TRBJ2-1; the match to TRBD1 covers 9 bases. V shed 4 bases, J shed 2 bases, and the junction held 13 bases outside the gene matches. CDR3 length: 18 amino acids. From germline, CDR1 is SGHRS and CDR2 YFSETQ. CDR3 nucleotides: TGCGCCAGCAGCCTCCGGGACAGGGTAACCCGAGCCTACAATGAGCAGTTCTTC. Residues: CASSLRDRVTRAYNEQFF.

This clonotype was counted ten times or more. The chain carries TRBV10-3 and TRBJ2-5; 9 bases map to TRBD1. Germline CDR1 and CDR2: ENHRY and SYGVKD. J lost 4 bases, V lost 10 bases, and 13 bases had no gene match. This CDR3 region has 15 residues. CDR3 sequence reads: CATQRQGGQAETQYF. The CDR3 region has the DNA TGTGCCACCCAACGACAGGGGGGCCAGGCAGAGACCCAGTACTTC.

The table lists this clonotype with a few counts. V is TRBV28 and J is TRBJ1-6, with D possibly TRBD1 on 5 matching bases. The CDR3 sequence is 16 residues long. V gave up 2 bases and J gave up 4 bases, with 12 bases separating them. Germline CDR1 is MDHEN and CDR2 is SYDVKM. CDR3 region: CASSLKGPFYNSPLHF. Here the CDR3 DNA reads TGTGCCAGCAGTTTAAAGGGACCCTTTTATAATTCACCCCTCCACTTT. Filled out from reference TRBV28 and TRBJ1-6, the complete variable domain reads DVKVTQSSRYLVKRTGEKVFLECVQDMDHENMFWYRQDPGLGLRLIYFSYDVKMKEKGDIPEGYSVSREKKERFSLILESASTNQTSMYLCASSLKGPFYNSPLHFGNGTRLTVT.

This chain links TRBV7-8 with TRBJ1-4, with D unclear. Trimming took off 3 bases at V and 7 bases at J, with 18 bases between the two ends. The CDR3 is made up of 16 amino acids. Per germline, CDR1 SGHVS and CDR2 FQNEAQ. The DNA for the CDR3 is TGTGCCAGCAGCTTCGTCGTCGTGGCAGAAAGTGAAAAACTGTTTTTT. Translating gives CASSFVVVAESEKLFF.

This clonotype was counted a single time. This chain uses TRBV6-1 with TRBJ1-2; TRBD1 might be the D (6 bases). Germline V gene sequence: CDR1 MNHNS, CDR2 SASEGT. V was pared by 8 bases and J by 5 bases, with 9 bases between. CDR3 length: 11 residues. The chain's CDR3 is CASGGEYGYTF. Here the CDR3 DNA reads TGTGCCAGCGGGGGCGAGTATGGCTACACCTTC.

This clonotype was picked up one time. This rearrangement joins TRBV19 to TRBJ2-1; D is undetermined. Germline CDR1 reads LNHDA; CDR2 reads SQIVND (reference sequence). Trimming took off 0 bases at V and 7 bases at J, with 16 bases between the two ends. CDR3 size: 16 residues. The CDR3 sequence is CASSIDWQATFNEQFF. Written as DNA, the CDR3 is TGTGCCAGTAGTATAGATTGGCAGGCCACCTTTAATGAGCAGTTCTTC.

The gene calls are TRBV29-1 and TRBJ1-2, with D hard to call. Trimming took 6 bases from V and 2 from J, leaving 19 bases between them. Germline loops: CDR1 SQVTM, CDR2 ANQGSEA. This CDR3 is built from 15 residues. CDR3 sequence (DNA): TGCAGCGTGGACGAATATCAAATTTTAAACTATGGCTACACCTTC. This codes for CSVDEYQILNYGYTF.